A single T cell receptor (beta chain) is shown here with its context. Its antigen is unidentified. A junction end diverges from the germline sequence, so it may reflect a read error. Germline V gene sequence: CDR1 SGHNT, CDR2 YENEEA. The CDR3 contains 15 residues. A constant-region primer served to make TCR beta cDNA from about 530 ng total RNA. Libraries covering TCR beta were generated through three nested multiplex PCR rounds (using a slightly modified ARM-PCR). A C-beta reverse primer and TRBV1-TRBV30 forward primers served in each of the first two PCR rounds, at roughly 10 cycles apiece. TCRdb re-analysed the multiplex PCR reads in MiXCR, keeping a single row per CDR3 protein. The profile covers about 120,000 distinct CDR3 sequences, with nearly 70% appearing a single time and over 8% taken by the ten largest. The data derive from a study of tumor-infiltrating lymphocytes in primary liver carcinoma.

From unsorted bulk tissue weighing about 20-31 mg, DNA and RNA were co-extracted. Findings and limits, study-wide: Less overlap was seen in tumor-adjacent and tumor-blood pairs than in tumor region pairs.

The sequenced material came from tumor-adjacent normal liver tissue. The chain links TRBV11-3 to TRBJ2-1; 11 bases fit TRBD2. The source is a woman between 55 and 75 years old with primary liver carcinoma and hepatitis B virus infection. The CDR3 DNA is TGTGCCAGTAGCCAGACTAGCGGGGTTTACAATGAGCGGTTCTTC. Protein sequence: CASSQTSGVYNERFF. The full variable domain, with the rest looked up from reference TRBV11-3 and TRBJ2-1, is EAGVVQSPRYKIIEKKQPVAFWCNPISGHNTLYWYLQNLGQGPELLIRYENEEAVDDSQLPKDRFSAERLKGVDSTLKIQPAELGDSAVYLCASSQTSGVYNERFFGPGTRLTVL.